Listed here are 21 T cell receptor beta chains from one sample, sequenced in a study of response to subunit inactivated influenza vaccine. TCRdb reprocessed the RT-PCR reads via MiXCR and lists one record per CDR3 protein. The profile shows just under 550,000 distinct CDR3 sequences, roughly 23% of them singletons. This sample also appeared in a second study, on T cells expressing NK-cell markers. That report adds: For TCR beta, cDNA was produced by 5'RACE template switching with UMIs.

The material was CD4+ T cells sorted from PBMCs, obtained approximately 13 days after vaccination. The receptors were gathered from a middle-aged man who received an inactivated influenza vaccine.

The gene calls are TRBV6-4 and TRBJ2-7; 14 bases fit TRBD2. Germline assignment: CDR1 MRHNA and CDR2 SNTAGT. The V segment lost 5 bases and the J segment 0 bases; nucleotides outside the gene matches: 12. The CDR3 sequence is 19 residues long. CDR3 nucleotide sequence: TGTGCCAGCAGTAAACTCGGACTAGCGGGAGGTACTTACTCCTACGAGCAGTACTTC. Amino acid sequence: CASSKLGLAGGTYSYEQYF.

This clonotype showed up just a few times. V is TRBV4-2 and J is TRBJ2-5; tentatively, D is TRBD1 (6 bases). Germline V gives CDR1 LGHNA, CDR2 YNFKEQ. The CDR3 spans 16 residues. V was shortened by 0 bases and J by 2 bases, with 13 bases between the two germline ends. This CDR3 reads CASSQEAGQQQETQYF. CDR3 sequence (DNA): TGTGCCAGCAGCCAAGAGGCCGGACAGCAACAAGAGACCCAGTACTTC.

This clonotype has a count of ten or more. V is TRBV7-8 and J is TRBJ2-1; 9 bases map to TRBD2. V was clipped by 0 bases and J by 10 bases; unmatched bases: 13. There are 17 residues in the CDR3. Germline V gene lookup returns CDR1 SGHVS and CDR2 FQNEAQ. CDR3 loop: CASSLAPGLATRGEQFF. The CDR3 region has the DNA TGTGCCAGCAGCTTAGCCCCGGGACTAGCCACACGGGGGGAGCAGTTCTTC.

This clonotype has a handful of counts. The CDR3 coding sequence is TGTGCCAGCAAATCCGGGGGGGTAGATACGCAGTATTTT. It specifies CASKSGGVDTQYF. The chain links TRBV2 to TRBJ2-3; 8 nucleotides align to TRBD2. Germline V gives CDR1 SNHLY, CDR2 FYNNEI. This CDR3 has 13 residues. Trimming took 7 bases from V and 5 from J; bases not matched to a gene: 5.

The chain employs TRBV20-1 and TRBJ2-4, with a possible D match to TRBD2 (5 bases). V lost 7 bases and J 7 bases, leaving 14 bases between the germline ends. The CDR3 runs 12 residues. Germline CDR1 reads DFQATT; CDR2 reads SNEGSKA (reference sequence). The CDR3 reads CSVPSPGNIQYF. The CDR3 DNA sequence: TGCAGTGTACCCTCCCCGGGGAACATTCAGTACTTC.

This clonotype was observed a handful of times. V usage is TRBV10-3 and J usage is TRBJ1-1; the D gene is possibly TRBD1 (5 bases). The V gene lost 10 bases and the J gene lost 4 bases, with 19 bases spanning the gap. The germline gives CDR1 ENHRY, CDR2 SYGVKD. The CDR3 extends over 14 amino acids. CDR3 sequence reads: CATTGLGVGTEAFF. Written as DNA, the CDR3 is TGTGCCACCACGGGACTTGGAGTGGGCACTGAAGCTTTCTTT.

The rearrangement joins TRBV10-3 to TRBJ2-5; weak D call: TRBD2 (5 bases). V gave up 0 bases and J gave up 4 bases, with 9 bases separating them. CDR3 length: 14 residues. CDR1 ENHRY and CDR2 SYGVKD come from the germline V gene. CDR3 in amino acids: CAISESRDTETQYF. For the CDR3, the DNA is TGTGCCATCAGTGAGTCTCGGGATACAGAGACCCAGTACTTC.

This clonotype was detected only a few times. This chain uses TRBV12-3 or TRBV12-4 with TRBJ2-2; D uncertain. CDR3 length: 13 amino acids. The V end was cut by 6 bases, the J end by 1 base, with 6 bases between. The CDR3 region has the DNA TGTGCCAGCAGATACGAGAACACCGGGGAGCTGTTTTTT. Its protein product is CASRYENTGELFF.

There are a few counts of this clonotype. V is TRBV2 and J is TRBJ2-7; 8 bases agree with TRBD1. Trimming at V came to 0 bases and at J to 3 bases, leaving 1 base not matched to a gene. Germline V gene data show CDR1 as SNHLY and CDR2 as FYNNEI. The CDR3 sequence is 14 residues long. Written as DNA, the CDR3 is TGTGCCAGCAGTGAAGCGGACAGGGACTACGAGCAGTACTTC. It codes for CASSEADRDYEQYF.

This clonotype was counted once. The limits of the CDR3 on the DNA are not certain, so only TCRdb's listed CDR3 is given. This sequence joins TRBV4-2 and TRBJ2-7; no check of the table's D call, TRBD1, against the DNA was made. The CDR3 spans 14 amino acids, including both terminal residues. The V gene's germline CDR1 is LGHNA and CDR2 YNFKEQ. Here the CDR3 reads CASSQLSGPYEQYF.

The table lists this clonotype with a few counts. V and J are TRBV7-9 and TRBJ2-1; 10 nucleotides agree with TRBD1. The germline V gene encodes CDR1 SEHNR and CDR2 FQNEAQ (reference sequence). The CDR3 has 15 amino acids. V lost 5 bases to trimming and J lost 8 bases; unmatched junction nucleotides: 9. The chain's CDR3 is CASSGRTGGGDEQFF. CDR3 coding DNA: TGTGCCAGCAGCGGCCGGACAGGGGGGGGTGATGAGCAGTTCTTC.

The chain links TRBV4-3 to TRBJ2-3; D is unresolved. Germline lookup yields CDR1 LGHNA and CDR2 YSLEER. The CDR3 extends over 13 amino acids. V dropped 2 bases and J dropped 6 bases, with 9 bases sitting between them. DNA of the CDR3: TGCGCCAGCAGCCAACAGGAATCGGATACGCAGTATTTT. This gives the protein CASSQQESDTQYF.

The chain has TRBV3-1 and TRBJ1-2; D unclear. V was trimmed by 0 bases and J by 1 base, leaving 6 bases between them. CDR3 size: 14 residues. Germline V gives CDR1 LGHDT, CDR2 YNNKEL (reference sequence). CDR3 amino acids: CASSQDAVNYGYTF. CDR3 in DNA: TGTGCCAGCAGCCAAGATGCTGTTAACTATGGCTACACCTTC. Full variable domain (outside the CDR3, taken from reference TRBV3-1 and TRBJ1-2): DTAVSQTPKYLVTQMGNDKSIKCEQNLGHDTMYWYKQDSKKFLKIMFSYNNKELIINETVPNRFSPKSPDKAHLNLHINSLELGDSAVYFCASSQDAVNYGYTFGSGTRLTVV.

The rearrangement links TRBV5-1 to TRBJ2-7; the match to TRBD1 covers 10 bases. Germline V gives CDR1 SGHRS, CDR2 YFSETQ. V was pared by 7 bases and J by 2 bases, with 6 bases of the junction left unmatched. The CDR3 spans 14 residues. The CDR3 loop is CASADRGPPYEQYF. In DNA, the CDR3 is TGCGCCAGCGCCGACAGGGGGCCCCCCTACGAGCAGTACTTC.

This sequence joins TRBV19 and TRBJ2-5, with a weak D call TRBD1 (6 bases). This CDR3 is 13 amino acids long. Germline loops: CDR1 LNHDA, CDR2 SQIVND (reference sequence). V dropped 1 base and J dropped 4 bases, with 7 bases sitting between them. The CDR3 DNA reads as TGTGCCAGTAGTATAGGGACAGTAGAGACCCAGTACTTC. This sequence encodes CASSIGTVETQYF. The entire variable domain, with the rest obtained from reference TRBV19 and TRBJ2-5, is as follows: DGGITQSPKYLFRKEGQNVTLSCEQNLNHDAMYWYRQDPGQGLRLIYYSQIVNDFQKGDIAEGYSVSREKKESFPLTVTSAQKNPTAFYLCASSIGTVETQYFGPGTRLLVL.

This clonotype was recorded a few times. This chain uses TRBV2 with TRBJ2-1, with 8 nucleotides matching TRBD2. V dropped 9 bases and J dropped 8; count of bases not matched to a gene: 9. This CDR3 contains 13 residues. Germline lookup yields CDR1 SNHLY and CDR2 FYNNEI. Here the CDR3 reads CARRSGGFHEQFF. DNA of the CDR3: TGTGCCAGGCGGTCGGGGGGGTTCCATGAGCAGTTCTTC.

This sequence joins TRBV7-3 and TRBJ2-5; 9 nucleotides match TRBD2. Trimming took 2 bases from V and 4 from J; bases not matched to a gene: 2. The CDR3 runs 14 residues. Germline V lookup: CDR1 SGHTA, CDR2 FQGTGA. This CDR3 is CASSLLAGSETQYF. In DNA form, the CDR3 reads TGTGCCAGCAGCTTACTAGCGGGATCAGAGACCCAGTACTTC.

CDR3: CASSPQGGRTEAFF. In DNA form, the CDR3 reads TGTGCCAGCAGCCCCCAGGGAGGTCGGACTGAAGCTTTCTTT. The chain combines TRBV7-3 with TRBJ1-1; D is perhaps TRBD1 (5 bases). Trimming took 5 bases from V and 5 from J, leaving 15 bases between them. Germline V gene data show CDR1 as SGHTA and CDR2 as FQGTGA. This CDR3 has 14 amino acids.

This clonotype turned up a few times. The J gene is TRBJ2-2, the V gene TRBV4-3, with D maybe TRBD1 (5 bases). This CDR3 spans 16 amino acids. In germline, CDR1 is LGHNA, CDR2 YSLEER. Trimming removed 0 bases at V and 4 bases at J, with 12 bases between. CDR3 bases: TGCGCCAGCAGCCAAGACTACAGGATAAGCACCGGGGAGCTGTTTTTT. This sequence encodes CASSQDYRISTGELFF.

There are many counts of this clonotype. In DNA, the CDR3 is TGCAGTGCTAGGAAGGCAGGAATGAACACAGATACGCAGTATTTT. Protein product: CSARKAGMNTDTQYF. This chain uses TRBV20-1 with TRBJ2-3; D remains unclear. The CDR3 is 15 residues long. Trimming stripped 3 bases from V and 2 bases from J, with 15 bases between. Germline CDR1 reads DFQATT; CDR2 reads SNEGSKA (reference sequence).

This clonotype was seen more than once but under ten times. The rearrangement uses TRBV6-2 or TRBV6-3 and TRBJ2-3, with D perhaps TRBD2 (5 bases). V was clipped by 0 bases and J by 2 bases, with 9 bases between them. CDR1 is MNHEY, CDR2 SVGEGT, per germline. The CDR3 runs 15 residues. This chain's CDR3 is CASSYSKRFTDTQYF. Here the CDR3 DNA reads TGTGCCAGCAGTTACTCGAAGCGGTTCACAGATACGCAGTATTTT.